The 23 T cell receptor beta chains reported below all come from one sample, sequenced in a study of cytomegalovirus exposure and HLA in healthy donors. The PCR had 60 Vbeta and 13 Jbeta primers. TCRdb's copy holds only in-frame clones and misses some; the assay was immunoSEQ multiplex PCR. The data hold some 100,000 clones, with 84% observed a single time. Sequenced input: PBMCs. These receptor sequences come from a woman aged 18 to 35 in good health and CMV-seronegative.

V usage is TRBV19 and J usage is TRBJ2-2; D gene ambiguous. V lost 3 bases and J lost 6, with 14 bases in between. Per germline, CDR1 LNHDA and CDR2 SQIVND (reference sequence). The CDR3 spans 15 residues. DNA for the CDR3: TGTGCCAGTAGTATGTTAGTCGGCGGTCCCGGGGAGCTGTTTTTT. Translating gives CASSMLVGGPGELFF.

The CDR3 sequence: CASSASSGTGGTDTQYF. CDR3 DNA: TGTGCCAGCAGTGCCTCTTCCGGGACAGGGGGCACAGATACGCAGTATTTT. The chain employs TRBV2 and TRBJ2-3; the match to TRBD1 covers 10 bases. The CDR3 is made up of 17 amino acids. Germline CDR1 reads SNHLY; CDR2 reads FYNNEI. After removal of 4 bases from V and 1 base from J, the junction contained 8 bases not matched to a gene.

The chain joins TRBV18 to TRBJ2-1; the match to TRBD2 covers 8 bases. There are 20 residues in the CDR3. V was pared by 5 bases and J by 4 bases, with 22 bases of the junction left unmatched. Per the germline V gene, CDR1 is KGHSH and CDR2 is LQKENI. The CDR3 spells CASSSTTSSGGAGVYNEQFF. The CDR3 DNA reads as TGTGCCAGCTCATCGACTACTAGCTCGGGCGGAGCGGGGGTGTACAATGAGCAGTTCTTC.

J is TRBJ2-1 and V is TRBV29-1; D is unresolved. The ends were cut back, 4 bases at V and 4 bases at J, with 8 bases in the middle. Germline values: CDR1 SQVTM, CDR2 ANQGSEA. This CDR3 has 12 residues. CDR3 nucleotide sequence: TGCAGCGTTGCACCGACATACAATGAGCAGTTCTTC. Protein sequence: CSVAPTYNEQFF.

The rearrangement uses TRBV9 and TRBJ1-2; 7 nucleotides line up with TRBD1. Germline CDR1 reads SGDLS; CDR2 reads YYNGEE. CDR3 length equals 13 residues. V lost 4 bases to trimming and J lost 4 bases; unmatched junction nucleotides: 4. Here the CDR3 DNA reads TGTGCCAGCAGCCCAGGGGGTGGCTATGGCTACACCTTC. As protein: CASSPGGGYGYTF.

The V call is TRBV28, the J call TRBJ2-5; 9 bases line up with TRBD1. The J call is uncertain, as TRBJ2-7 better fits the DNA end. CDR3 length: 14 residues. Germline V gene sequence: CDR1 MDHEN, CDR2 SYDVKM. The CDR3 protein is CASSLTGGPYEQYF. CDR3 DNA sequence: TGTGCCAGCAGTCTGACAGGGGGTCCCTACGAGCAGTACTTC.

This clone was seen only a few times. The V call is TRBV4-3, the J call TRBJ1-3; tentatively, D is TRBD1 (5 bases). The germline V and J ends were trimmed by 1 base and 0 bases, with 10 bases remaining between them. This CDR3 spans 16 amino acids. Germline values: CDR1 LGHNA, CDR2 YSLEER. The CDR3 DNA reads as TGCGCCAGCAGCCAAGTGGGGGGAGACTCTGGAAACACCATATATTTT. It codes for CASSQVGGDSGNTIYF.

J is TRBJ2-7 and V is TRBV19; the D is unclear. Looked up from germline, CDR1 is LNHDA and CDR2 is SQIVND (reference sequence). The CDR3 contains 16 residues. With 5 bases removed from V and 0 bases from J, the gap between germline ends came to 17 bases. CDR3 bases: TGTGCCAGTAGTGAGAGGTTTGGTCCAGTCTCCTACGAGCAGTACTTC. This encodes CASSERFGPVSYEQYF.

The rearrangement links TRBV6-5 to TRBJ2-5; perhaps TRBD1 as D (5 bases). Near its end, the DNA agrees better with TRBJ2-7, so the J call may be wrong. Germline CDR1 is MNHEY and CDR2 is SVGAGI. CDR3 length: 14 amino acids. The CDR3 sequence: CASSEGAGIYEQYF. For the CDR3, the DNA is TGTGCCAGCAGTGAAGGGGCAGGGATCTACGAGCAGTACTTC.

This clone has more than one count but fewer than ten. The chain is built from TRBV19 and TRBJ2-2; D is unresolved. CDR1 LNHDA and CDR2 SQIVND come from the germline V gene (reference sequence). The CDR3 is 13 amino acids. Trimming removed 7 bases at V and 4 bases at J, with 10 bases between. The CDR3 region is CASTQQATGELFF. The CDR3 DNA follows: TGTGCCAGTACACAGCAGGCCACCGGGGAGCTGTTTTTT.

The chain couples TRBV6-5 to TRBJ1-4; D not certain. Trimming pared 0 bases from V and 4 bases from J, leaving 9 bases between. Germline V CDR1 and CDR2: MNHEY, SVGAGI. The CDR3 extends over 15 amino acids. The CDR3 DNA reads TGTGCCAGCAGTTACTCGCCAGATCGTAATGAAAAACTGTTTTTT. Amino acid sequence: CASSYSPDRNEKLFF.

This chain links TRBV10-3 with TRBJ2-3, with TRBD2 as a possible D gene (6 bases). The CDR3 totals 14 residues. The germline V gene encodes CDR1 ENHRY and CDR2 SYGVKD. Deletions cut 4 bases from V and 0 bases from J, with 8 bases between. The CDR3 bases are TGTGCCATCAGTGGGGGGACTAGCACAGATACGCAGTATTTT. It specifies CAISGGTSTDTQYF.

V is TRBV9 and J is TRBJ2-1, with TRBD2 matching over 7 bases. The CDR3 sequence is 15 residues long. V dropped 4 bases and J dropped 0; count of bases not matched to a gene: 4. CDR1 SGDLS and CDR2 YYNGEE come from the germline V gene. The CDR3 loop reads CASSPGGSSYNEQFF. The CDR3 DNA reads TGTGCCAGCAGCCCCGGCGGGAGCTCCTACAATGAGCAGTTCTTC.

The chain couples TRBV7-9 to TRBJ2-1; 8 bases are shared with TRBD2. CDR1 is SEHNR, CDR2 FQNEAQ, per germline (reference sequence). CDR3 length: 16 residues. V shed 2 bases, J shed 2 bases, and the junction held 5 bases outside the gene matches. The CDR3 coding sequence is TGTGCCAGCAGCTTATATTCGGGGGGGCCCTACAATGAGCAGTTCTTC. Its translation is CASSLYSGGPYNEQFF.

A word on this clone: Other DNA sequences from this sample encode an identical CDR3 as well. V and J are TRBV10-3 and TRBJ2-3, with D possibly matching TRBD2 (5 bases). CDR3 length: 15 residues. Trimming removed 4 bases from V and 3 bases from J, with 14 bases in between. Germline values: CDR1 ENHRY, CDR2 SYGVKD. The DNA of the CDR3 is TGTGCCATCAGTGTCACGGGGATAGGTACAGATACGCAGTATTTT. Encoded protein: CAISVTGIGTDTQYF.

V is TRBV5-1 and J is TRBJ2-6; perhaps TRBD2 as D (5 bases). The CDR3 has 15 amino acids. Germline V CDR1 and CDR2: SGHRS, YFSETQ. V lost 0 bases, J lost 1 base, and 5 bases lay in between. CDR3 bases: TGCGCCAGCAGCTTGGCGGGATCTGGGGCCAACGTCCTGACTTTC. Its protein product is CASSLAGSGANVLTF.

Turning to this clone: The same CDR3 also results from other DNA sequences found in this sample. The chain uses TRBV27 and TRBJ2-7; D is possibly TRBD2 (7 bases). CDR1 and CDR2 (germline): MNHEY, SMNVEV (reference sequence). The CDR3 spans 14 residues. The germline V and J ends were trimmed by 8 bases and 6 bases, with 20 bases remaining between them. CDR3 bases: TGTGCCAGCTCTGGGGGCGGGAGCCGTGGCGAGCAGTACTTC. Its protein product is CASSGGGSRGEQYF.

This chain joins TRBV11-2 and TRBJ2-7; 9 bases are shared with TRBD2. V dropped 3 bases and J dropped 4; count of bases not matched to a gene: 7. The CDR3 runs to 15 residues. Germline V CDR1 and CDR2: SGHAT, FQNNGV. Here the CDR3 DNA reads TGTGCCAGCAGCTTTTCTAGCGGGAACTTTTACGAGCAGTACTTC. Translation gives CASSFSSGNFYEQYF.

V is TRBV28 and J is TRBJ1-2; TRBD1 matches at 7 bases. There are 15 residues in the CDR3. Losses at the gene ends were 3 bases for V and 7 bases for J; bases not matched to a gene: 11. Germline CDR1 is MDHEN and CDR2 is SYDVKM. The CDR3 DNA follows: TGTGCCAGCAGTTTCTCCACAGGGGCCGGGGGTGGCTACACCTTC. Translation gives CASSFSTGAGGGYTF.

The CDR3 bases are TGTGCCAGTAGTATCGGACATGGTGCCTACGAGCAGTACTTC. It is translated as CASSIGHGAYEQYF. The chain has TRBV19 and TRBJ2-7; D might be TRBD1 (5 bases). Germline V gene data show CDR1 as LNHDA and CDR2 as SQIVND (reference sequence). V was clipped by 3 bases and J by 2 bases, with 11 bases between them. CDR3 length: 14 residues.

The genes are TRBV27 and TRBJ2-3; 12 bases agree with TRBD2. This CDR3 spans 18 amino acids. Germline lookup yields CDR1 MNHEY and CDR2 SMNVEV (reference sequence). The junction had 16 bases not matched to a gene; V was cut back by 10 bases and J by 2 bases. This CDR3 reads CATYGLAGSPQFTDTQYF. The CDR3 DNA is TGTGCCACCTACGGACTAGCGGGGTCCCCCCAATTCACAGATACGCAGTATTTT.

The V and J genes are TRBV18 and TRBJ1-1, with D unclear. The ends were cut back, 2 bases at V and 2 bases at J, with 9 bases in the middle. In germline, CDR1 is KGHSH, CDR2 LQKENI. The CDR3 contains 14 residues. CDR3 protein: CASSPNRQNTEAFF. Written as DNA, the CDR3 is TGTGCCAGCTCACCAAACCGACAAAACACTGAAGCTTTCTTT. Based on the CDR3 plus reference TRBV18 and TRBJ1-1, the full variable domain is NAGVMQNPRHLVRRRGQEARLRCSPMKGHSHVYWYRQLPEEGLKFMVYLQKENIIDESGMPKERFSAEFPKEGPSILRIQQVVRGDSAAYFCASSPNRQNTEAFFGQGTRLTVV.

V usage is TRBV6-6 and J usage is TRBJ2-7; 8 bases map to TRBD1. The CDR3 extends over 13 amino acids. After removal of 10 bases from V and 2 bases from J, the junction contained 7 bases not matched to a gene. CDR1 is MNHNY and CDR2 is SVGAGI in the germline V gene (reference sequence). The CDR3 bases are TGTGCCATCTCGGACAGGGCCGCCTACGAGCAGTACTTC. Its translation is CAISDRAAYEQYF.